The 17 T cell receptor beta chains below come from one sample, sequenced in a study of CD8+ T cells in alopecia areata. The treatment: oral pan-JAK inhibitor, 5-10 mg twice daily. Obtained from alopecia areata patients were lesional scalp punch biopsies along with peripheral blood. cDNA prepared by RNA extraction and subsequent reverse transcription served as the template for sequencing. Using immunoSEQ multiplex PCR, the repertoire was profiled, and TCRdb retains in-frame clones only, with some absent. The sample carries 4,000 or so clones, less than 65% recorded once. Sequencing was performed on skin, taken at approximately week 37, from a patient treated with tofacitinib. The receptor set was obtained from a human donor with alopecia areata.

The chain uses TRBV19 and TRBJ1-1; D is undetermined. This CDR3 has 11 amino acids. Between the trimmed V and J ends, which lost 4 bases and 1 base, there was a span of 1 base. Germline V gene lookup returns CDR1 LNHDA and CDR2 SQIVND (reference sequence). The CDR3 coding sequence is TGTGCCAGTAGTACGAACACTGAAGCTTTCTTT. Residues: CASSTNTEAFF. Using reference TRBV19 and TRBJ1-1 for the parts outside the CDR3, the full variable domain is DGGITQSPKYLFRKEGQNVTLSCEQNLNHDAMYWYRQDPGQGLRLIYYSQIVNDFQKGDIAEGYSVSREKKESFPLTVTSAQKNPTAFYLCASSTNTEAFFGQGTRLTVV.

The chain joins TRBV15 to TRBJ2-7, with 14 nucleotides matching TRBD2. The germline gives CDR1 LNHNV, CDR2 YYDKDF (reference sequence). The junction had 6 bases not matched to a gene; V was cut back by 5 bases and J by 3 bases. The CDR3 totals 16 residues. This CDR3 is CATSPAGLAGGYEQYF. DNA for the CDR3: TGTGCCACCAGCCCCGCTGGACTAGCGGGAGGCTACGAGCAGTACTTC.

The V call is TRBV2, the J call TRBJ1-1; the D gene is possibly TRBD1 (5 bases). V lost 7 bases to trimming and J lost 0 bases, with 12 bases between them. This CDR3 spans 14 amino acids. Germline V lookup: CDR1 SNHLY, CDR2 FYNNEI. CDR3 DNA: TGTGCCAGCATTTTGACAGCCATGAACACTGAAGCTTTCTTT. Encoded protein: CASILTAMNTEAFF.

This chain's CDR3 is CASSPSTGPYEQYF. CDR3 DNA sequence: TGTGCCAGCAGCCCGTCGACAGGACCCTACGAGCAGTACTTC. This sequence joins TRBV11-2 and TRBJ2-7, with a possible D match to TRBD1 (6 bases). This CDR3 spans 14 amino acids. With 5 bases removed from V and 2 bases from J, the gap between germline ends came to 13 bases. Germline V gene sequence: CDR1 SGHAT, CDR2 FQNNGV.

This clone was seen a handful of times. The chain couples TRBV5-1 to TRBJ2-1; D gene ambiguous. This CDR3 is built from 15 residues. Trimming pared 4 bases from V and 4 bases from J, leaving 15 bases between. The germline CDR1 and CDR2 sequences are SGHRS and YFSETQ. In nucleotides, the CDR3 is TGCGCCAGCAGCCCAGCCTCCCCTTTTTACAATGAGCAGTTCTTC. Encoded protein: CASSPASPFYNEQFF.

The chain is built from TRBV4-1 and TRBJ2-7; TRBD2 matches at 7 bases. This CDR3 is built from 15 residues. The germline V gene encodes CDR1 MGHRA and CDR2 YSYEKL. With V trimmed by 1 base and J by 2 bases, 5 bases remained unmatched. Written as DNA, the CDR3 is TGCGCCAGCAGCCAAGGCGGGAGAGGGGCCTACGAGCAGTACTTC. Protein product: CASSQGGRGAYEQYF.

V and J are TRBV5-5 and TRBJ2-7; 9 bases are shared with TRBD2. V was clipped by 4 bases and J by 7 bases; unmatched bases: 12. CDR1 is SGHKS, CDR2 YYEKEE, per germline (reference sequence). This CDR3 is built from 15 residues. CDR3 bases: TGTGCCAGCAGCCGCCTGACTAGCGGTCGAAGGGAGCAGTACTTC. Its protein is CASSRLTSGRREQYF.

The chain is built from TRBV19 and TRBJ2-7; 7 bases are shared with TRBD2. V lost 5 bases to trimming and J lost 3 bases; unmatched junction nucleotides: 10. Per the germline V gene, CDR1 is LNHDA and CDR2 is SQIVND (reference sequence). This CDR3 is 15 amino acids long. The CDR3 sequence: CASSPEGGVNYEQYF. CDR3 sequence (DNA): TGTGCCAGTAGTCCCGAGGGAGGGGTGAACTACGAGCAGTACTTC.

CDR3 residues: CASSRDRVGTKNIQYF. The DNA of the CDR3 is TGTGCCAGCAGCCGCGACAGGGTGGGGACCAAAAACATTCAGTACTTC. The chain employs TRBV11-3 and TRBJ2-4; TRBD1 agrees at 7 bases. The CDR3 is made up of 16 amino acids. J gave up 2 bases and V 5 bases, and 9 bases lay outside the gene matches. Germline V gene lookup returns CDR1 SGHNT and CDR2 YENEEA.

The chain couples TRBV16 to TRBJ1-5, with D perhaps matching TRBD1 (6 bases). CDR3 length: 16 residues. Germline CDR1 reads KGHSY; CDR2 reads FQNENV. V lost 4 bases and J 3 bases, leaving 16 bases between the germline ends. CDR3 region: CASSPWAGEFNQPQHF. The CDR3 coding sequence is TGTGCCAGCAGCCCCTGGGCAGGGGAATTCAATCAGCCCCAGCATTTT.

This clone appeared a single time. This sequence joins TRBV5-8 and TRBJ2-1; 8 bases map to TRBD2. Germline loops: CDR1 SGHTS, CDR2 YDEGEE. The CDR3 loop spans 17 amino acids. V gave up 1 base and J gave up 2 bases; unmatched junction bases: 8. CDR3 nucleotide sequence: TGTGCCAGCAGCTTGTTTCGGAGCGGGGGCACCTACAATGAGCAGTTCTTC. It codes for CASSLFRSGGTYNEQFF.

This clone was seen a few times. The chain carries TRBV9 and TRBJ2-3; D is uncertain. The CDR3 is 16 amino acids. Trimming pared 0 bases from V and 2 bases from J, leaving 13 bases between. Germline V gene sequence: CDR1 SGDLS, CDR2 YYNGEE. The DNA of the CDR3 is TGTGCCAGCAGCGTAGTCGCGGCGGAACCCACAGATACGCAGTATTTT. Amino acids: CASSVVAAEPTDTQYF. The complete variable domain, with remaining parts taken from reference TRBV9 and TRBJ2-3, reads DSGVTQTPKHLITATGQRVTLRCSPRSGDLSVYWYQQSLDQGLQFLIQYYNGEERAKGNILERFSAQQFPDLHSELNLSSLELGDSALYFCASSVVAAEPTDTQYFGPGTRLTVL.

This chain links TRBV19 with TRBJ2-3, with 7 bases fitting TRBD2. V lost 7 bases, J lost 4 bases, and 8 bases stayed unmatched. Looked up from germline, CDR1 is LNHDA and CDR2 is SQIVND (reference sequence). The CDR3 spans 14 residues. Here the CDR3 reads CASKRAGASDTQYF. CDR3 nucleotides: TGTGCCAGTAAGAGGGCGGGAGCGTCAGATACGCAGTATTTT.

The chain recombines TRBV30 with TRBJ1-2; D unclear. Germline V gives CDR1 GTSNPN, CDR2 SVGIG (reference sequence). The CDR3 runs to 12 residues. Deletions cut 2 bases from V and 2 bases from J, with 6 bases between. The CDR3 nucleotides are TGTGCCTGGAGTACGGGGAACTATGGCTACACCTTC. Protein product: CAWSTGNYGYTF.

The chain links TRBV2 to TRBJ1-2, with D tentatively TRBD1 (6 bases). The germline V gene has CDR1 SNHLY and CDR2 FYNNEI. This CDR3 has 14 residues. Trimming shortened V by 11 bases and J by 5 bases, and 21 bases separated the two germline ends. Written as DNA, the CDR3 is TGTGCCGGAAGGGGGGATCACGTAATTTATGGCTACACCTTC. Its translation: CAGRGDHVIYGYTF.

This clone occurred once. This chain uses TRBV27 with TRBJ1-3; D is unclear. Germline lookup yields CDR1 MNHEY and CDR2 SMNVEV (reference sequence). The germline V and J ends were trimmed by 1 base and 0 bases, with 7 bases remaining between them. This CDR3 has 15 residues. The CDR3 nucleotides are TGTGCCAGCAGTTTATACGGTGACTCTGGAAACACCATATATTTT. Translated: CASSLYGDSGNTIYF.

This sequence joins TRBV29-1 and TRBJ1-4; 7 positions agree with TRBD1. The V gene's germline CDR1 is SQVTM and CDR2 ANQGSEA. The CDR3 runs 14 residues. J lost 3 bases, V lost 4 bases, and 5 bases had no gene match. The CDR3 DNA follows: TGCAGCGTTGTTCGCGGGACAGCTAATGAAAAACTGTTTTTT. This translates into CSVVRGTANEKLFF.